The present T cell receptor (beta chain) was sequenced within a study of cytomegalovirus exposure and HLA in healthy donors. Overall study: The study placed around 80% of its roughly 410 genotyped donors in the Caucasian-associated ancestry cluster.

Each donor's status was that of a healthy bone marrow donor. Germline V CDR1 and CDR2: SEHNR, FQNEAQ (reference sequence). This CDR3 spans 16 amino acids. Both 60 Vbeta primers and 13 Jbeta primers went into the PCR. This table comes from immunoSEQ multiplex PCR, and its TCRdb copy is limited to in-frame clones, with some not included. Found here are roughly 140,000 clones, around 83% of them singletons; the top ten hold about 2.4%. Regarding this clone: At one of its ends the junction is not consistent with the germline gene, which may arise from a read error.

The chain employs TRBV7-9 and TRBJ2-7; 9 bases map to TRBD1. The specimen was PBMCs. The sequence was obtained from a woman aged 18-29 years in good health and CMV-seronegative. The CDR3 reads CSSSGQGKSSSYEQYF. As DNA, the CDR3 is TGTTCCAGCAGCGGACAGGGGAAGTCCAGCTCCTACGAGCAGTACTTC.